A selection of T cell receptor beta chains follows, all from one sample in a study of T-cell reconstitution after alpha-beta-depleted transplantation in children. TCRdb re-derived calls from the PCR reads in MiXCR, one entry per CDR3 protein. The sample comprises a few hundred thousand distinct CDR3 sequences, about 18% of which are singletons, and roughly 3.3% rests with the top ten. The specimen was PBMCs from the stem cell graft donor, collected from the stem cell graft. All receptors come from a human donor who donated a stem cell graft to a child with acute lymphoblastic leukemia. The CDR3 runs from the conserved cysteine through the conserved F or W. A D gene is named only where the DNA matches it firmly. Not every row has a clone size; where given, it reads once, few, many or a size class.

J gene: TRBJ1-5; CDR3 length: 14; D gene: NA; clone size: NA; V gene: TRBV5-1; CDR3 protein: CASSPGWGNQPQHF; CDR3 DNA: TGCGCCAGCAGCCCTGGCTGGGGCAATCAGCCCCAGCATTTT
J gene: TRBJ2-7; CDR3 length: 15; D gene: TRBD2; clone size: few; V gene: TRBV5-1; CDR3 protein: CASSSRAGVGYEQYF; CDR3 DNA: TGCGCCAGCAGCTCGAGAGCGGGAGTGGGGTACGAGCAGTACTTC
J gene: TRBJ2-3; CDR3 length: 15; D gene: NA; clone size: NA; V gene: TRBV20-1; CDR3 protein: CSSVPQRLSTDTQYF; CDR3 DNA: TGCAGTTCCGTTCCTCAGCGGCTTAGCACAGATACGCAGTATTTT
J gene: TRBJ2-1; CDR3 length: 12; D gene: NA; clone size: few; V gene: TRBV29-1; CDR3 protein: CSVSAAYNEQFF; CDR3 DNA: TGCAGCGTGTCGGCAGCCTACAATGAGCAGTTCTTC
J gene: TRBJ2-1; CDR3 length: 17; D gene: TRBD2; clone size: few; V gene: TRBV12-3/TRBV12-4; CDR3 protein: CASSLVLAGPAYNEQFF; CDR3 DNA: TGTGCCAGCAGTTTGGTCCTAGCGGGCCCGGCCTACAATGAGCAGTTCTTC
J gene: TRBJ2-7; CDR3 length: 15; D gene: TRBD2; clone size: NA; V gene: TRBV4-1; CDR3 protein: CASSQDASGAYEQYF; CDR3 DNA: TGCGCCAGCAGCCAAGATGCTAGCGGGGCATACGAGCAGTACTTC
J gene: TRBJ2-2; CDR3 length: 14; D gene: NA; clone size: NA; V gene: TRBV9; CDR3 protein: CASSVATATGELFF; CDR3 DNA: TGTGCCAGCAGCGTTGCCACCGCCACCGGGGAGCTGTTTTTT
J gene: TRBJ2-3; CDR3 length: 16; D gene: TRBD2; clone size: few; V gene: TRBV18; CDR3 protein: CASSPLGGSGTDTQYF; CDR3 DNA: TGTGCCAGCTCACCACTTGGCGGGAGTGGCACAGATACGCAGTATTTT
J gene: TRBJ2-6; CDR3 length: 18; D gene: TRBD1; clone size: few; V gene: TRBV5-6; CDR3 protein: CASRVIGQVLSGANVLTF; CDR3 DNA: TGTGCCAGCAGGGTAATAGGACAGGTCTTATCTGGGGCCAACGTCCTGACTTTC
J gene: TRBJ1-2; CDR3 length: 15; D gene: NA; clone size: few; V gene: TRBV5-6; CDR3 protein: CASSLAPGDSEGYTF; CDR3 DNA: TGTGCCAGCAGCTTGGCTCCAGGGGATAGTGAGGGCTACACCTTC
J gene: TRBJ2-3; CDR3 length: 13; D gene: NA; clone size: NA; V gene: TRBV20-1; CDR3 protein: CSARGESRDAQYF; CDR3 DNA: TGCAGTGCTAGAGGGGAGTCCAGGGATGCGCAGTATTTT
J gene: TRBJ1-1; CDR3 length: 13; D gene: NA; clone size: NA; V gene: TRBV27; CDR3 protein: CASRQGYSTEAFF; CDR3 DNA: TGTGCCAGCAGACAGGGTTATTCCACTGAAGCTTTCTTT
J gene: TRBJ2-1; CDR3 length: 14; D gene: TRBD2; clone size: few; V gene: TRBV10-3; CDR3 protein: CAIKGTSDYNEQFF; CDR3 DNA: TGTGCCATCAAGGGGACTAGCGACTACAATGAGCAGTTCTTC
J gene: TRBJ2-6; CDR3 length: 18; D gene: TRBD2; clone size: NA; V gene: TRBV3-1; CDR3 protein: CASSQGSRGGYGANVLTF; CDR3 DNA: TGTGCCAGCAGCCAAGGTAGTCGGGGAGGGTACGGGGCCAACGTCCTGACTTTC
J gene: TRBJ2-1; CDR3 length: 15; D gene: TRBD2; clone size: NA; V gene: TRBV20-1; CDR3 protein: CSAILLAGNDNEQFF; CDR3 DNA: TGCAGTGCTATCCTACTAGCGGGAAACGACAATGAGCAGTTCTTC
J gene: TRBJ2-3; CDR3 length: 14; D gene: NA; clone size: few; V gene: TRBV12-3/TRBV12-4; CDR3 protein: CASRSGYRRDTQYF; CDR3 DNA: TGTGCCAGCAGATCAGGGTACCGTCGAGATACGCAGTATTTT
J gene: TRBJ2-7; CDR3 length: 15; D gene: TRBD2; clone size: few; V gene: TRBV6-1; CDR3 protein: CASSEIGLAAYEQYF; CDR3 DNA: TGTGCCAGCAGTGAAATAGGACTAGCAGCCTACGAGCAGTACTTC
J gene: TRBJ1-1; CDR3 length: 14; D gene: NA; clone size: NA; V gene: TRBV5-1; CDR3 protein: CASSSDGGDTEAFF; CDR3 DNA: TGCGCCAGCAGCTCCGACGGGGGGGACACTGAAGCTTTCTTT
J gene: TRBJ2-1; CDR3 length: 14; D gene: TRBD1; clone size: NA; V gene: TRBV27; CDR3 protein: CASSPGTGWNEQFF; CDR3 DNA: TGTGCCAGCAGTCCCGGGACAGGGTGGAATGAGCAGTTCTTC
J gene: TRBJ1-1; CDR3 length: 15; D gene: NA; clone size: NA; V gene: TRBV29-1; CDR3 protein: CSVEGVEGINTEAFF; CDR3 DNA: TGCAGCGTTGAGGGTGTGGAAGGGATTAACACTGAAGCTTTCTTT
J gene: TRBJ2-1; CDR3 length: 15; D gene: TRBD2; clone size: NA; V gene: TRBV19; CDR3 protein: CASSPAGGGYNEQFF; CDR3 DNA: TGTGCCAGTAGTCCAGCGGGAGGGGGGTACAATGAGCAGTTCTTC
J gene: TRBJ1-4; CDR3 length: 15; D gene: NA; clone size: few; V gene: TRBV4-2; CDR3 protein: CASSTRTTTNEKLFF; CDR3 DNA: TGTGCCAGCAGCACCCGGACAACAACTAATGAAAAACTGTTTTTT
J gene: TRBJ2-1; CDR3 length: 11; D gene: NA; clone size: NA; V gene: TRBV24-1; CDR3 protein: CATTKGNEQFF; CDR3 DNA: TGTGCCACCACAAAGGGTAATGAGCAGTTCTTC
J gene: TRBJ2-7; CDR3 length: 15; D gene: NA; clone size: few; V gene: TRBV9; CDR3 protein: CASSAQGDTPYEQYF; CDR3 DNA: TGTGCCAGCAGCGCTCAAGGGGACACCCCCTACGAGCAGTACTTC
J gene: TRBJ2-7; CDR3 length: 15; D gene: TRBD2; clone size: few; V gene: TRBV4-2; CDR3 protein: CASSPLAGGPVEQYF; CDR3 DNA: TGTGCCAGCAGCCCCCTAGCGGGAGGGCCGGTCGAGCAGTACTTC
J gene: TRBJ2-7; CDR3 length: 13; D gene: TRBD2; clone size: NA; V gene: TRBV20-1; CDR3 protein: CSARSGLANEQYF; CDR3 DNA: TGCAGTGCTAGATCCGGACTAGCAAACGAGCAGTACTTC
J gene: TRBJ2-3; CDR3 length: 13; D gene: NA; clone size: NA; V gene: TRBV30; CDR3 protein: CAWREPPSGTQYF; CDR3 DNA: TGTGCCTGGAGGGAGCCCCCTTCAGGGACGCAGTATTTT
J gene: TRBJ2-2; CDR3 length: 14; D gene: TRBD1; clone size: few; V gene: TRBV9; CDR3 protein: CASRGQENTGELFF; CDR3 DNA: TGTGCCAGCAGGGGACAGGAGAACACCGGGGAGCTGTTTTTT
J gene: TRBJ2-3; CDR3 length: 17; D gene: NA; clone size: NA; V gene: TRBV20-1; CDR3 protein: CSARDLGAFSSTDTQYF; CDR3 DNA: TGCAGTGCTAGAGATCTTGGGGCTTTCTCTAGCACAGATACGCAGTATTTT
J gene: TRBJ2-7; CDR3 length: 18; D gene: TRBD2; clone size: NA; V gene: TRBV5-1; CDR3 protein: CASSLAEGSSGSSYEQYF; CDR3 DNA: TGCGCCAGCAGCTTGGCCGAGGGCTCTAGCGGGAGCTCCTACGAGCAGTACTTC
J gene: TRBJ1-1; CDR3 length: 16; D gene: NA; clone size: many; V gene: TRBV5-1; CDR3 protein: CASSLGVRGPNTEAFF; CDR3 DNA: TGCGCCAGCAGCTTGGGGGTCAGGGGACCGAACACTGAAGCTTTCTTT
J gene: TRBJ2-5; CDR3 length: 15; D gene: NA; clone size: NA; V gene: TRBV6-5; CDR3 protein: CASSYFGGRWETQYF; CDR3 DNA: TGTGCCAGCAGTTACTTCGGGGGGCGCTGGGAGACCCAGTACTTC
J gene: TRBJ2-3; CDR3 length: 16; D gene: TRBD1; clone size: few; V gene: TRBV4-1; CDR3 protein: CASRTLGQLFTDTQYF; CDR3 DNA: TGCGCCAGCAGGACGTTGGGACAGCTTTTCACAGATACGCAGTATTTT
J gene: TRBJ1-2; CDR3 length: 12; D gene: NA; clone size: few; V gene: TRBV7-8; CDR3 protein: CASSDTDSDYTF; CDR3 DNA: TGTGCCAGCAGCGATACAGATTCCGACTACACCTTC